The 21 T cell receptor beta chains presented below share a single source sample, sequenced in a study of T cell clonotyping in hematopoietic cell transplantation (dated by TCRdb to 2020 to 2022). Read against the paper, the sample's time point label means: recipient sample about 28 days before transplant, after cytoreduction. The library relied on the immunoSEQ multiplex PCR assay. The immuneACCESS repertoire file appears here via TCRdb, limited to in-frame rearrangements. These files lack a portion of the clones; in checked studies, under half of the deficit traces to unresolved V genes, and the cause of the others is not known. The sample table records over 15,000 clones; 70% to 80% of these occur just once. The ten most abundant clones make up over 15% of the sample. The source was peripheral blood mononuclear cells, collected before stem cell transplant. These receptors were obtained from a man aged 55 to 70 with acute myeloid leukemia. Some clones in this sample may be carry-over from other donors' samples.

This clone showed up just once. The rearrangement links TRBV14 to TRBJ1-2; D is unclear. CDR3 size: 12 residues. Trimming cost V 5 bases and J 7 bases, with 11 bases left between them. Looked up from germline, CDR1 is SGHDN and CDR2 is FVKESK. CDR3 sequence: CASSANPLGYTF. DNA for the CDR3: TGTGCCAGCAGCGCGAATCCGCTTGGCTACACCTTC.

This clone was recorded a few times. V is TRBV18 and J is TRBJ2-7; TRBD1 or TRBD2 may be the D gene (5 bases each). V lost 3 bases, J lost 2 bases, and 20 bases lay in between. The CDR3 has 17 amino acids. CDR1 and CDR2 from the germline V gene are KGHSH and LQKENI. The CDR3 nucleotides read TGTGCCAGCTCACCCCCGGGACGCTCAATGAAACCCTACGAGCAGTACTTC. Encoded protein: CASSPPGRSMKPYEQYF.

The chain has TRBV6-1 and TRBJ2-2; no clear D. The CDR3 runs to 13 residues. The V end lost 6 bases, the J end lost 7 bases, and 12 bases lay between the germline ends. Looked up from germline, CDR1 is MNHNS and CDR2 is SASEGT. CDR3 amino acids: CASRGYYFGELFF. Written as DNA, the CDR3 is TGTGCCAGCAGGGGGTACTACTTCGGGGAGCTGTTTTTT.

The chain couples TRBV30 to TRBJ2-2; D might be TRBD1 (6 bases). Deletions cut 4 bases from V and 4 bases from J, with 13 bases between. This CDR3 contains 14 residues. Looked up from germline, CDR1 is GTSNPN and CDR2 is SVGIG (reference sequence). CDR3 nucleotides: TGTGCCTGGAAACCGGGACATATCACCGGGGAGCTGTTTTTT. Translated: CAWKPGHITGELFF.

The chain links TRBV5-8 to TRBJ1-2; D call uncertain. The V gene lost 3 bases and the J gene lost 11 bases, with 17 bases spanning the gap. CDR1 and CDR2 (germline): SGHTS, YDEGEE. CDR3 length equals 13 residues. The CDR3 loop is CASSSYVAPPYTF. CDR3 DNA sequence: TGTGCCAGCAGCTCGTACGTGGCCCCTCCGTACACCTTC.

This chain uses TRBV4-3 with TRBJ1-2; D remains ambiguous. CDR1 is LGHNA, CDR2 YSLEER, per germline. The length of the CDR3 is 15 residues. V was shortened by 0 bases and J by 8 bases, with 16 bases between the two germline ends. The CDR3 DNA reads as TGCGCCAGCAGCCAAGATGTGTTGCAAGGAGGCGGCTACACCTTC. It yields the protein CASSQDVLQGGGYTF.

J is TRBJ1-1 and V is TRBV19; D is possibly TRBD1 (6 bases). The CDR3 has 13 residues. V was cut by 3 bases and J by 4 bases, with 9 bases left in between. Looked up from germline, CDR1 is LNHDA and CDR2 is SQIVND (reference sequence). CDR3 coding DNA: TGTGCCAGTAGTATGGGGGGGGCCACTGAAGCTTTCTTT. It specifies CASSMGGATEAFF.

The chain recombines TRBV10-1 with TRBJ1-3, with D uncertain. This CDR3 is 18 amino acids long. The germline V and J ends were trimmed by 2 bases and 2 bases, with 19 bases remaining between them. Germline CDR1 and CDR2: WNHNN and SYGVQD (reference sequence). The CDR3 bases are TGCGCCAGCAGTGAGCGGCGATACTTACTGGGGACTGGAAACACCATATATTTT. The encoded protein is CASSERRYLLGTGNTIYF.

CDR3 nucleotides: TGTGCCAGCAGTTACTCGAGTCAGTCCTACGAGCAGTACTTC. Translating it yields CASSYSSQSYEQYF. J is TRBJ2-7 and V is TRBV6-6, with no clear D. There are 14 residues in the CDR3. Germline CDR1 and CDR2: MNHNY and SVGAGI (reference sequence). Trimming left V 0 bases short and J 1 base short, with 7 bases between.

This clone was found a few times. The J gene is TRBJ1-6, the V gene TRBV7-2; D call uncertain. The CDR3 is 14 amino acids. The V end lost 1 base, the J end lost 6 bases, and 7 bases lay between the germline ends. Germline CDR1 reads SGHTA; CDR2 reads FQGNSA. As DNA, the CDR3 is TGTGCCAGCAGCTTAGATAGTAGTAATTCACCCCTCCACTTT. Encoded protein: CASSLDSSNSPLHF.

This chain joins TRBV2 and TRBJ1-2; D call uncertain. The CDR3 totals 13 residues. Germline loops: CDR1 SNHLY, CDR2 FYNNEI. The V gene lost 4 bases and the J gene lost 5 bases, with 11 bases spanning the gap. The CDR3 coding sequence is TGTGCCAGCAGTGTAACCGAAGGATATGGCTACACCTTC. Translating gives CASSVTEGYGYTF.

V is TRBV5-8 and J is TRBJ1-6; 9 nucleotides align to TRBD1. Germline V gives CDR1 SGHTS, CDR2 YDEGEE. The J segment lost 7 bases and the V segment lost 5 bases, leaving 7 bases of the junction unmatched. The CDR3 is 15 amino acids. DNA for the CDR3: TGTGCCAGCAGTTGGGACAGGGTATTGAATTCACCCCTCCACTTT. It is translated as CASSWDRVLNSPLHF.

This chain links TRBV7-8 with TRBJ2-1; TRBD1 matches 9 bases. There are 15 residues in the CDR3. Germline assignment: CDR1 SGHVS and CDR2 FQNEAQ. Losses at the gene ends were 5 bases for V and 4 bases for J; bases not matched to a gene: 6. CDR3 in DNA: TGTGCCAGCAGCCGCGGGACAGGGACTTACAATGAGCAGTTCTTC. Amino acids: CASSRGTGTYNEQFF.

The chain carries TRBV9 and TRBJ2-3; 7 bases line up with TRBD2. Trimming cost V 2 bases and J 1 base; bases outside gene matches: 7. CDR3 length: 16 amino acids. Germline V lookup: CDR1 SGDLS, CDR2 YYNGEE. The DNA of the CDR3 is TGTGCCAGCAGCGTTGGTATTCTAGCGGGCACAGATACGCAGTATTTT. Residues: CASSVGILAGTDTQYF.

In this sample, this clone turned up a few times. The V gene is TRBV6-1, the J gene TRBJ1-1, with D hard to call. CDR3 length: 16 amino acids. V was trimmed by 3 bases and J by 0 bases, leaving 14 bases between them. Looked up from germline, CDR1 is MNHNS and CDR2 is SASEGT. The CDR3 reads CASSDQDGSMNTEAFF. The CDR3, as DNA: TGTGCCAGCAGTGACCAGGACGGAAGCATGAACACTGAAGCTTTCTTT.

This chain connects TRBV6-5 to TRBJ2-7; D is uncertain. The CDR3 has 13 residues. Trimming took 4 bases from V and 0 from J, leaving 7 bases between them. CDR1 MNHEY and CDR2 SVGAGI come from the germline V gene. CDR3 in DNA: TGTGCCAGCAGTTCTTTTAGCTCCTACGAGCAGTACTTC. Translating it yields CASSSFSSYEQYF.

J is TRBJ2-6 and V is TRBV29-1; D remains ambiguous. Deletions cut 6 bases from V and 1 base from J, with 7 bases between. The CDR3 has 13 amino acids. The germline CDR1 and CDR2 sequences are SQVTM and ANQGSEA. CDR3 sequence: CSVHRSGANVLTF. DNA for the CDR3: TGCAGCGTGCACAGATCTGGGGCCAACGTCCTGACTTTC.

This clone was seen a few times. The chain joins TRBV10-3 to TRBJ1-6; D ambiguous. V dropped 0 bases and J dropped 7 bases, with 4 bases sitting between them. This CDR3 is 13 amino acids long. Per germline, CDR1 ENHRY and CDR2 SYGVKD. The CDR3 DNA reads as TGTGCCATCAGTGAGTCCGGGAATTCACCCCTCCACTTT. It translates to CAISESGNSPLHF.

This chain uses TRBV6-5 with TRBJ1-5; unclear D gene. The CDR3 covers 15 residues. Between the trimmed V and J ends, which lost 6 bases and 0 bases, there was a span of 12 bases. Germline V CDR1 and CDR2: MNHEY, SVGAGI. Here the CDR3 DNA reads TGTGCCAGCAGGATGGAGGCATATAGCAATCAGCCCCAGCATTTT. This translates into CASRMEAYSNQPQHF.

V gene TRBV27 combines with J gene TRBJ1-1, with 12 bases fitting TRBD1. Per germline, CDR1 MNHEY and CDR2 SMNVEV (reference sequence). Unmatched junction bases numbered 16, after V lost 8 bases and J lost 0 bases. The CDR3 has 19 residues. This CDR3 reads CASPRHPGQGAPMNTEAFF. CDR3 DNA sequence: TGTGCCAGCCCTCGCCATCCGGGACAGGGGGCCCCAATGAACACTGAAGCTTTCTTT.

The rearrangement joins TRBV19 to TRBJ1-5; D is possibly TRBD1 (5 bases). Germline assignment: CDR1 LNHDA and CDR2 SQIVND (reference sequence). Trimming removed 4 bases from V and 7 bases from J, with 11 bases in between. The CDR3 is 13 amino acids. DNA for the CDR3: TGTGCCAGTAGTACTGTCGGGGACCAGCCCCAGCATTTT. Its translation is CASSTVGDQPQHF.